One sample yielded the 29 T cell receptor beta chains listed below, sequenced in a study of blood T cell repertoires in COVID-19 (dated by TCRdb to 2019 to 2021). Library prep was done by the immunoSEQ multiplex PCR assay. TCRdb mirrors the immuneACCESS table, restricted to in-frame sequences. Some clones are absent from its copies; in checked studies, under half trace to an unresolved V gene, and the reason for the others is unknown. Counted in this sample were approximately 250,000 clones; about 88% of them appeared once. Over 1.5% of the sample is in the top ten clones. Sequenced sample: peripheral blood. Every receptor here comes from a man aged 25-45 years with active or convalescent COVID-19.

V and J are TRBV6-1 and TRBJ1-5, with D possibly TRBD1 on 5 matching bases. V lost 0 bases, J lost 2 bases, and 11 bases lay in between. The germline V gene encodes CDR1 MNHNS and CDR2 SASEGT. This CDR3 has 16 residues. The chain's CDR3 is CASSEALGGGNQPQHF. The CDR3 DNA reads TGTGCCAGCAGTGAAGCGCTCGGAGGGGGCAATCAGCCCCAGCATTTT.

CDR3 nucleotides: TGTGCCAGCAGCTTGTACGACCGGGAGGGAACTGAAGCTTTCTTT. Encoded protein: CASSLYDREGTEAFF. The chain recombines TRBV5-5 with TRBJ1-1, with D unresolved. Germline CDR1 SGHKS, CDR2 YYEKEE (reference sequence). Trimming stripped 1 base from V and 5 bases from J, with 15 bases between. CDR3 length equals 15 residues.

This sequence joins TRBV7-9 and TRBJ2-7; 9 bases match TRBD1. Germline lookup yields CDR1 SEHNR and CDR2 FQNEAQ (reference sequence). The CDR3 is 13 amino acids. J lost 10 bases, V lost 1 base, and 5 bases had no gene match. The CDR3 DNA reads as TGTGCCAGCAGCTTAGGGGGACAGGGTGAACAGTACTTC. Amino acids: CASSLGGQGEQYF.

The genes are TRBV6-6 and TRBJ1-2; no reliable D call. This CDR3 spans 14 amino acids. Germline V gives CDR1 MNHNY, CDR2 SVGAGI (reference sequence). V was cut by 6 bases and J by 5 bases, with 16 bases left in between. The CDR3 region has the DNA TGTGCCAGCAGCCCCAAACGGGGTGGTTATGGCTACACCTTC. It yields the protein CASSPKRGGYGYTF.

V gene TRBV5-4 combines with J gene TRBJ1-1; D may be TRBD1 (5 bases). There are 15 residues in the CDR3. V was clipped by 0 bases and J by 4 bases, with 13 bases between them. Germline assignment: CDR1 SGHNT and CDR2 YYREEE (reference sequence). CDR3: CASSLERGLATEAFF. The CDR3, as DNA: TGTGCCAGCAGCTTGGAGCGGGGGTTGGCCACTGAAGCTTTCTTT.

CDR3 nucleotides: TGTGCCTGTACCAAGGATGGCGGGGTCACTGAAGCTTTCTTT. This gives the protein CACTKDGGVTEAFF. This chain joins TRBV30 and TRBJ1-1, with no clear D. The V end was cut by 6 bases, the J end by 4 bases, with 18 bases between. This CDR3 is 14 amino acids long. Germline lookup yields CDR1 GTSNPN and CDR2 SVGIG (reference sequence).

The chain recombines TRBV27 with TRBJ2-3; TRBD2 aligns across 10 bases. The CDR3 length is 15 residues. Trimming removed 6 bases from V and 2 bases from J; junction bases left unmatched: 5. CDR1 and CDR2 (germline): MNHEY, SMNVEV (reference sequence). The CDR3 here is CASSIAGGFTDTQYF. The CDR3 DNA follows: TGTGCCAGCAGCATAGCGGGGGGATTCACAGATACGCAGTATTTT.

The chain couples TRBV11-3 to TRBJ2-7, with 7 bases identical to TRBD1. Germline V CDR1 and CDR2: SGHNT, YENEEA. The CDR3 consists of 12 residues. V lost 2 bases to trimming and J lost 6 bases; unmatched junction nucleotides: 1. CDR3 in DNA: TGTGCCAGCAGCTTACCAGGGGGCGAGCAGTACTTC. Translated, it gives CASSLPGGEQYF. The whole variable domain, remainder taken from reference TRBV11-3 and TRBJ2-7, is EAGVVQSPRYKIIEKKQPVAFWCNPISGHNTLYWYLQNLGQGPELLIRYENEEAVDDSQLPKDRFSAERLKGVDSTLKIQPAELGDSAVYLCASSLPGGEQYFGPGTRLTVT.

The V call is TRBV6-2 or TRBV6-3, the J call TRBJ2-3; 8 positions agree with TRBD2. The CDR3 loop spans 16 amino acids. Germline lookup yields CDR1 MNHEY and CDR2 SVGEGT. The ends lost 4 bases at V and 6 bases at J; junction bases unmatched: 12. The CDR3 DNA sequence: TGTGCCAGCAGTTCCGGGACTAGGGGTCGGGCGGATACGCAGTATTTT. Protein: CASSSGTRGRADTQYF.

V usage is TRBV4-3 and J usage is TRBJ2-2, with D uncertain. This CDR3 is 15 amino acids long. V shed 1 base and J shed 3 bases, with 9 bases lying between them. Germline CDR1 reads LGHNA; CDR2 reads YSLEER. CDR3 sequence (DNA): TGCGCCAGCAGCCAAGGGCCCATATACACCGGGGAGCTGTTTTTT. Translating it yields CASSQGPIYTGELFF.

The chain carries TRBV19 and TRBJ1-2; D might be TRBD1 (5 bases). The CDR3 covers 15 residues. Germline V gives CDR1 LNHDA, CDR2 SQIVND (reference sequence). V was clipped by 5 bases and J by 4 bases, with 17 bases between them. For the CDR3, the DNA is TGTGCCAGTAGTCCCCAGCGGGACGAACCCTATGGCTACACCTTC. This sequence encodes CASSPQRDEPYGYTF.

The chain uses TRBV11-2 and TRBJ2-7; tentative D call: TRBD1 (6 bases). The CDR3 is 15 residues long. V gave up 5 bases and J gave up 2 bases, with 16 bases separating them. Germline V CDR1 and CDR2: SGHAT, FQNNGV. The CDR3 reads CASSENRAATYEQYF. In DNA form, the CDR3 reads TGTGCCAGCAGCGAAAACAGGGCTGCAACCTACGAGCAGTACTTC.

V and J are TRBV7-8 and TRBJ1-3; D might be TRBD1 (6 bases). The V end lost 1 base, the J end lost 0 bases, and 7 bases lay between the germline ends. CDR1 is SGHVS, CDR2 FQNEAQ, per germline. CDR3 length equals 15 residues. CDR3: CASSLVQGSGNTIYF. DNA of the CDR3: TGTGCCAGCAGCTTAGTACAGGGCTCTGGAAACACCATATATTTT.

The genes are TRBV10-3 and TRBJ2-3; 8 bases match TRBD1. The CDR3 has 16 residues. CDR1 is ENHRY, CDR2 SYGVKD, per germline. J lost 1 base, V lost 4 bases, and 7 bases had no gene match. The CDR3 region has the DNA TGTGCCATCAGTGGAACACCGGGACAGGGCACAGATACGCAGTATTTT. It specifies CAISGTPGQGTDTQYF.

V usage is TRBV9 and J usage is TRBJ1-4; a possible D gene is TRBD1 (6 bases). Germline loops: CDR1 SGDLS, CDR2 YYNGEE. The CDR3 is 14 amino acids. Trimming cost V 0 bases and J 4 bases, with 7 bases left between them. CDR3: CASSVAGVNEKLFF. The DNA for the CDR3 is TGTGCCAGCAGCGTAGCAGGGGTTAATGAAAAACTGTTTTTT.

The rearrangement joins TRBV3-1 (or the pseudogene TRBV3-2) to TRBJ2-3; D is undetermined. The CDR3 extends over 17 amino acids. Germline CDR1 and CDR2: LGHDT and YNNKEL (reference sequence). V was trimmed by 0 bases and J by 5 bases, leaving 18 bases between them. For the CDR3, the DNA is TGTGCCAGCAGCCAAGATCCACCGCGGCAGAAGGAAGATACGCAGTATTTT. This translates into CASSQDPPRQKEDTQYF.

The chain combines TRBV19 with TRBJ2-2; no clear D gene. The V end lost 7 bases, the J end lost 6 bases, and 12 bases lay between the germline ends. CDR3 length: 13 residues. CDR1 is LNHDA, CDR2 SQIVND, per germline (reference sequence). CDR3: CASTQGEAGELFF. The CDR3 nucleotides read TGTGCCAGTACCCAAGGCGAGGCCGGGGAGCTGTTTTTT.

The gene calls are TRBV5-1 and TRBJ1-2; tentative D call: TRBD1 (6 bases). Germline assignment: CDR1 SGHRS and CDR2 YFSETQ. Trimming left V 1 base short and J 4 bases short, with 8 bases between. The CDR3 loop spans 13 amino acids. In DNA, the CDR3 is TGCGCCAGCAGCTTGTCAGGGGCCTATGGCTACACCTTC. This codes for CASSLSGAYGYTF.

The chain is built from TRBV4-3 and TRBJ2-7; D ambiguous. The CDR3 is made up of 15 amino acids. Deletions cut 1 base from V and 4 bases from J, with 14 bases between. CDR1 is LGHNA and CDR2 is YSLEER in the germline V gene. The CDR3 DNA reads TGCGCCAGCAGCCAAGGGCGAGACTGGCCATACGAGCAGTACTTC. It specifies CASSQGRDWPYEQYF.

This chain joins TRBV7-2 and TRBJ2-6; TRBD1 aligns across 8 bases. V lost 2 bases and J lost 3; bases outside the gene matches: 9. The germline V gene encodes CDR1 SGHTA and CDR2 FQGNSA. This CDR3 comprises 18 residues. As DNA, the CDR3 is TGTGCCAGCAGCTTACAGGGGGCGCTTATAAGTGGGGCCAACGTCCTGACTTTC. This codes for CASSLQGALISGANVLTF.

This chain links TRBV4-1 with TRBJ2-1; 7 positions match TRBD2. The V gene end was trimmed by 3 bases and the J gene end by 5 bases; junction bases not matched to a gene: 4. Germline V gene sequence: CDR1 MGHRA, CDR2 YSYEKL. The CDR3 contains 14 residues. CDR3 in amino acids: CASSHQRGNNEQFF. The CDR3 DNA reads TGCGCCAGCAGCCACCAGCGGGGCAACAATGAGCAGTTCTTC.

The chain uses TRBV3-1 (or the pseudogene TRBV3-2) and TRBJ2-6; a weak D match, TRBD1 (6 bases). V lost 4 bases and J 0 bases, leaving 10 bases between the germline ends. This CDR3 spans 16 amino acids. The germline CDR1 and CDR2 sequences are LGHDT and YNNKEL (reference sequence). The CDR3 region is CASSPQGFSGANVLTF. CDR3 bases: TGTGCCAGCAGCCCACAGGGTTTCTCTGGGGCCAACGTCCTGACTTTC.

The chain's CDR3 is CASSQSGDLGQGEAFF. In DNA, the CDR3 is TGTGCCAGCAGCCAGAGCGGAGACTTGGGACAGGGGGAAGCTTTCTTT. The chain uses TRBV9 and TRBJ1-1; TRBD1 matches at 10 bases. Germline V gene data show CDR1 as SGDLS and CDR2 as YYNGEE. There are 16 residues in the CDR3. The V and J ends lost 4 bases and 8 bases, in that order; junction bases with no gene match: 14.

In this sample, this clone turned up a few times. The chain has TRBV6-2 or TRBV6-3 and TRBJ2-2, with 11 bases lining up with TRBD2. This CDR3 is 16 amino acids long. Germline V gene data show CDR1 as MNHEY and CDR2 as SVGEGT. The V segment lost 2 bases and the J segment 7 bases; nucleotides outside the gene matches: 6. CDR3 protein: CASSYTSGGQGGELFF. The CDR3 coding sequence is TGTGCCAGCAGTTACACTAGCGGGGGCCAAGGCGGGGAGCTGTTTTTT.

The genes are TRBV6-4 and TRBJ2-2; tentative D call: TRBD1 (6 bases). V lost 1 base and J 3 bases, leaving 18 bases between the germline ends. Looked up from germline, CDR1 is MRHNA and CDR2 is SNTAGT. This CDR3 region has 18 residues. DNA for the CDR3: TGTGCCAGCAGTGACTACGAGGACAGACACCGATACACCGGGGAGCTGTTTTTT. It yields the protein CASSDYEDRHRYTGELFF.

The rearrangement joins TRBV2 to TRBJ1-2, with 10 bases lining up with TRBD1. CDR1 and CDR2 (germline): SNHLY, FYNNEI. The CDR3 covers 12 residues. J gave up 5 bases and V 8 bases, and 2 bases lay outside the gene matches. The CDR3 region is CASVGQGYGYTF. CDR3 DNA sequence: TGTGCCAGCGTGGGACAGGGGTATGGCTACACCTTC.

A single count supports this clone. CDR3 in amino acids: CASSQAGHKYNEQFF. In DNA, the CDR3 is TGTGCCAGCAGCCAAGCGGGACACAAATACAATGAGCAGTTCTTC. The chain couples TRBV3-1 (or the pseudogene TRBV3-2) to TRBJ2-1; D is perhaps TRBD1 (6 bases). The CDR3 spans 15 residues. The germline V gene encodes CDR1 LGHDT and CDR2 YNNKEL (reference sequence). The ends were cut back, 1 base at V and 4 bases at J, with 11 bases in the middle.

The sample holds a few counts of this clone. The chain has TRBV5-1 and TRBJ1-6; D might be TRBD1 (5 bases). Germline lookup yields CDR1 SGHRS and CDR2 YFSETQ. V was cut by 4 bases and J by 10 bases, with 12 bases left in between. CDR3 length: 13 amino acids. The CDR3 sequence is CASSGTRESPLHF. The CDR3 nucleotides read TGCGCCAGCAGCGGAACCAGGGAATCACCCCTCCACTTT.

This clone was seen only once. V and J are TRBV10-3 and TRBJ2-3; 7 positions agree with TRBD2. The junction had 6 bases not matched to a gene; V was cut back by 8 bases and J by 1 base. The CDR3 contains 14 residues. Germline loops: CDR1 ENHRY, CDR2 SYGVKD. The chain's CDR3 is CAISSGRGTDTQYF. The CDR3 nucleotides are TGTGCCATCTCTAGCGGTCGGGGCACAGATACGCAGTATTTT.